This TCR beta chain was documented in a study of blood T cell repertoires in COVID-19. Study summary: From T cells, B-cell-depleted T cells, or PBMCs came the material, which was cDNA or gDNA.

The germline V gene has CDR1 PRHDT and CDR2 FYEKMQ (reference sequence). After removal of 4 bases from V and 3 bases from J, the junction contained 10 bases not matched to a gene. The CDR3 is 16 amino acids. A single count supports this clone. In the original analysis: Estimation of nucleated cell counts relied on the amplification of reference gene primers. Produced via immunoSEQ multiplex PCR; TCRdb's table is partial and in-frame only. D and trimming were read from the DNA, whereas the V and J calls and clone size are those reported in that table. The sample records roughly 100,000 clones, approximately 89% being singletons.

The clonotype comes from a woman of 80 years or more in a cohort sampled during active COVID-19. This sequence joins TRBV13 and TRBJ2-7, with 9 nucleotides matching TRBD1. Sequences were obtained from peripheral blood. The DNA of the CDR3 is TGTGCCAGCAGCTCAGCCGGGACAGGGTCCAGCTACGAGCAGTACTTC. Its translation: CASSSAGTGSSYEQYF.